The rows below give T cell receptor beta chains drawn from one sample of a study of T-cell memory formation after mild COVID-19. TCRdb used MiXCR to reprocess the 5' RACE reads, holding one entry per CDR3 protein. The repertoire holds more than 80,000 distinct CDR3 sequences, roughly 12% seen once, with around 27% in the top ten. Sequenced material: PBMCs or a T cell subset sorted from them (not recorded which). Source of these receptors: an adult woman who had mild COVID-19 (a few samples of this study predate the infection). Cell type and time point are not known. CDR3s include the opening cysteine and the closing phenylalanine or tryptophan. Fields, in order: clone size, D gene, J gene, V gene, CDR3 protein, CDR3 DNA. The D gene is left open where the match is weak. Part of the rows lack a size; the others show once, few, many or a class for expanded clones.

NA | TRBD2 | TRBJ2-5 | TRBV7-9 | CASSPPLGAGGKETQYF | TGTGCCAGCAGCCCCCCTCTGGGAGCGGGAGGCAAAGAGACCCAGTACTTC
few | TRBD2 | TRBJ2-1 | TRBV5-5 | CARIVAGDLEQFF | TGTGCCAGGATTGTAGCGGGAGATCTTGAGCAGTTCTTC
NA | NA | TRBJ1-3 | TRBV20-1 | CSARAGTPTGNTIYF | TGCAGTGCGCGGGCGGGGACACCTACGGGAAACACCATATATTTT
NA | NA | TRBJ2-5 | TRBV5-5 | CASSFPHQETQYF | TGTGCCAGCAGCTTCCCCCACCAAGAGACCCAGTACTTC
few | NA | TRBJ1-2 | TRBV5-1 | CASSPSSQALSGYTF | TGCGCCAGCAGTCCTTCCAGCCAGGCGCTTAGTGGCTACACCTTC
few | NA | TRBJ2-1 | TRBV7-9 | CASGGNNEQFF | TGTGCCAGTGGGGGGAACAATGAGCAGTTCTTC
few | TRBD1 | TRBJ1-4 | TRBV5-4 | CASSLEQGKATNEKLFF | TGTGCCAGCAGCTTGGAACAGGGGAAAGCAACTAATGAAAAACTGTTTTTT
few | NA | TRBJ2-7 | TRBV5-6 | CASGTGIYEQYF | TGTGCCTCCGGAACAGGGATCTACGAGCAGTACTTC
NA | NA | TRBJ2-7 | TRBV29-1 | CSVEGAGVEQYF | TGCAGCGTAGAAGGGGCAGGGGTCGAGCAGTACTTC
NA | NA | TRBJ2-7 | TRBV15 | CATSSLISGNDYEQYF | TGTGCCACCAGCAGTCTCATTAGCGGCAACGACTACGAGCAGTACTTC
NA | TRBD2 | TRBJ2-1 | TRBV6-2/TRBV6-3 | CASRDGGAYNEQFF | TGTGCCAGCAGGGACGGGGGGGCCTACAATGAGCAGTTCTTC
few | NA | TRBJ2-5 | TRBV3-1 | CASSQDIRGPQETQYF | TGTGCCAGCAGCCAAGATATACGGGGACCTCAAGAGACCCAGTACTTC
few | TRBD2 | TRBJ2-2 | TRBV7-6 | CASSPGTSGGSGNTGELFF | TGTGCCAGCAGCCCCGGGACTAGCGGGGGGTCGGGAAACACCGGGGAGCTGTTTTTT
few | NA | TRBJ2-7 | TRBV25-1 | CASSDGLGLTYEQYF | TGTGCCAGCAGTGATGGATTAGGACTAACCTACGAGCAGTACTTC
NA | TRBD1 | TRBJ2-1 | TRBV29-1 | CSNRDRGRNEQFF | TGCAGCAACCGGGACAGGGGTAGGAATGAGCAGTTCTTC
few | NA | TRBJ1-1 | TRBV5-1 | CASSLPIDMNTEAFF | TGCGCCAGCAGCTTGCCAATTGACATGAACACTGAAGCTTTCTTT
NA | NA | TRBJ1-1 | TRBV6-5 | CASSSPPSLSNTEAFF | TGTGCCAGCAGTTCCCCACCCTCACTCTCGAACACTGAAGCTTTCTTT
few | NA | TRBJ2-7 | TRBV4-3 | CASSQDWNSEQYF | TGCGCCAGCAGCCAAGATTGGAATTCCGAGCAGTACTTC
few | NA | TRBJ2-1 | TRBV24-1 | CATSDLGQNNEQFF | TGTGCCACCAGTGATTTGGGTCAGAACAATGAGCAGTTCTTC
few | NA | TRBJ2-5 | TRBV5-5 | CASSLFQEETQYF | TGTGCCAGCAGCTTGTTCCAGGAAGAGACCCAGTACTTC
many | TRBD1 | TRBJ2-3 | TRBV4-1 | CASSHAGTESTDTQYF | TGCGCCAGCAGCCATGCCGGGACAGAGAGCACAGATACGCAGTATTTT
NA | NA | TRBJ2-5 | TRBV5-1 | CASSFRGGNSETQYF | TGCGCCAGCAGCTTTCGAGGCGGAAATTCGGAGACCCAGTACTTC
NA | NA | TRBJ2-5 | TRBV7-2 | CASSNLRGLQETQYF | TGTGCCAGCAGCAACCTCCGGGGCTTACAAGAGACCCAGTACTTC
NA | NA | TRBJ1-1 | TRBV5-1 | CASSLKPGANTEAFF | TGCGCCAGCAGCTTGAAGCCAGGGGCAAACACTGAAGCTTTCTTT
NA | TRBD2 | TRBJ2-7 | TRBV5-1 | CASSLVGTSGEQYF | TGCGCCAGCAGCTTGGTCGGGACTAGCGGAGAGCAGTACTTC
few | NA | TRBJ2-7 | TRBV27 | CASSLGRGPWEQYF | TGTGCCAGCAGCCTAGGCCGGGGGCCATGGGAGCAGTACTTC